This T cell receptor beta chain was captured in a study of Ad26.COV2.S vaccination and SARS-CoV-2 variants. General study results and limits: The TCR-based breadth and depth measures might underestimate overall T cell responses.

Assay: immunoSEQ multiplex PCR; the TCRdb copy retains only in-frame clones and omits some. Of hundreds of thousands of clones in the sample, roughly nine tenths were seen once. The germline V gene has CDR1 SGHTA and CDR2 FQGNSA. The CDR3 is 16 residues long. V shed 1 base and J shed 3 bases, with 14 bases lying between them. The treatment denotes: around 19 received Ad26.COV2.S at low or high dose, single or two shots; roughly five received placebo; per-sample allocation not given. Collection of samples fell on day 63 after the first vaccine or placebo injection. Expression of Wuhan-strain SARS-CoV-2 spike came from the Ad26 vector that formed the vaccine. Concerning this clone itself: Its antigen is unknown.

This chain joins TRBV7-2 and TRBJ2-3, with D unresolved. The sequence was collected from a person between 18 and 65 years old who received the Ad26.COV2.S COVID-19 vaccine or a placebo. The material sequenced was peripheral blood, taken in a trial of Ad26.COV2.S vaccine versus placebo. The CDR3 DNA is TGTGCCAGCAGCTTAGTGGGCCCCCCAAGGACAGATACGCAGTATTTT. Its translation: CASSLVGPPRTDTQYF.